The entry below describes one TCR beta chain. The germline V gene encodes CDR1 KGHDR and CDR2 SFDVKD. The CDR3 totals 13 residues. Trimming removed 8 bases at V and 4 bases at J, with 13 bases between. The sample is drawn from a study of blood T cell repertoires in COVID-19. Repertoires were generated with immunoSEQ multiplex PCR, while TCRdb's copy carries only in-frame clones and drops some. Counted here are some 150,000 clones, roughly 80% occurring once; the ten biggest clones make up approximately 1.8%. This chain links TRBV24-1 with TRBJ1-1; D is unresolved. The TCR originated in an elderly man with acute or convalescent COVID-19. Sequenced material: peripheral blood. The DNA for the CDR3 is TGTGCCACCAAAGACCCCTCGGGCACTGAAGCTTTCTTT. It specifies CATKDPSGTEAFF.